The rows below give T cell receptor beta chains drawn from one sample of a study of T-cell memory formation after mild COVID-19. TCRdb fed the 5' RACE reads into MiXCR, producing one record per CDR3 protein. The table records 350,000 to 500,000 distinct CDR3 sequences, about a sixth of them present only once. The source material was PBMCs or a T cell subset sorted from them (not recorded which). The source is a man between 18 and 35 years old who had mild COVID-19 (a few samples of this study predate the infection). Cell type and time point are not known. CDR3s include the opening cysteine and the closing phenylalanine or tryptophan. A D gene is named only where the DNA matches it firmly. The size field is filled for only some rows; it gives once, few, many or a size class.

abundance: few; j_gene: TRBJ2-5; d_gene: -; v_gene: TRBV27; CDR3nt: TGTGCCAGCAGTCCCATGAGGGGGCAAGAGACCCAGTACTTC; CDR3aa: CASSPMRGQETQYF
abundance: many; j_gene: TRBJ1-6; d_gene: -; v_gene: TRBV6-5; CDR3nt: TGTGCCAGCAGTCCCGGCTACTATAATTCACCCCTCCACTTT; CDR3aa: CASSPGYYNSPLHF
abundance: few; j_gene: TRBJ1-3; d_gene: -; v_gene: TRBV4-1; CDR3nt: TGCGCCAGCAGCCAGGACCCGGGGCGGTCGGGAAACACCATATATTTT; CDR3aa: CASSQDPGRSGNTIYF
abundance: -; j_gene: TRBJ2-7; d_gene: TRBD2; v_gene: TRBV12-3/TRBV12-4; CDR3nt: TGTGCCAGCAGTTTGGTACAGACTAGCTCGTACGAGCAGTACTTC; CDR3aa: CASSLVQTSSYEQYF
abundance: -; j_gene: TRBJ2-5; d_gene: -; v_gene: TRBV9; CDR3nt: TGTGCCAGCGCCCTAGGAGGGGGTACATTGGGCCAAGAGACCCAGTACTTC; CDR3aa: CASALGGGTLGQETQYF
abundance: few; j_gene: TRBJ1-2; d_gene: -; v_gene: TRBV4-2; CDR3nt: TGTGCCAGCAGCCAAGAGACGCAGGGGCGAACGTATGGCTACACCTTC; CDR3aa: CASSQETQGRTYGYTF
abundance: few; j_gene: TRBJ2-3; d_gene: -; v_gene: TRBV4-1; CDR3nt: TGCGCCAGCAGACCCAAGCTTGTAGCAGATACGCAGTATTTT; CDR3aa: CASRPKLVADTQYF
abundance: -; j_gene: TRBJ2-1; d_gene: TRBD1; v_gene: TRBV28; CDR3nt: TGTGCCAGCAGTTGGACAGGGATCAATGGTGAGCAGTTCTTC; CDR3aa: CASSWTGINGEQFF
abundance: few; j_gene: TRBJ1-1; d_gene: -; v_gene: TRBV24-1; CDR3nt: TGTGCCACCAGTGATACGGGAAAGGGGCCCACTGAAGCTTTCTTT; CDR3aa: CATSDTGKGPTEAFF
abundance: -; j_gene: TRBJ1-1; d_gene: -; v_gene: TRBV7-2; CDR3nt: TGTGCCAGCAGCTCACAGAGGGGGAACACTGAAGCTTTCTTT; CDR3aa: CASSSQRGNTEAFF
abundance: -; j_gene: TRBJ2-4; d_gene: TRBD2; v_gene: TRBV7-2; CDR3nt: TGTGCCAGCAGCCGGGGGGGAAACATTCAGTACTTC; CDR3aa: CASSRGGNIQYF
abundance: -; j_gene: TRBJ2-7; d_gene: -; v_gene: TRBV5-5; CDR3nt: TGTGCCAGCAGCGACGACCGCCGAACCTACGAGCAGTACTTC; CDR3aa: CASSDDRRTYEQYF
abundance: -; j_gene: TRBJ2-5; d_gene: TRBD1; v_gene: TRBV19; CDR3nt: TGTGCCAGTAGTACTGGGACAGGGCGAGAAGAGACCCAGTACTTC; CDR3aa: CASSTGTGREETQYF
abundance: few; j_gene: TRBJ2-2; d_gene: -; v_gene: TRBV7-6; CDR3nt: TGTGCCAGCAGTGACTCCCTGAACACCGGGGAGCTGTTTTTT; CDR3aa: CASSDSLNTGELFF
abundance: -; j_gene: TRBJ2-1; d_gene: -; v_gene: TRBV5-1; CDR3nt: TGCGCCAGCAGCTTGGTTCCGATCAATGAGCAGTTCTTC; CDR3aa: CASSLVPINEQFF
abundance: many; j_gene: TRBJ2-7; d_gene: -; v_gene: TRBV20-1; CDR3nt: TGCAGTGCTAGATCTGGTCTCCACGAGCAGTACTTC; CDR3aa: CSARSGLHEQYF
abundance: -; j_gene: TRBJ2-1; d_gene: TRBD1; v_gene: TRBV27; CDR3nt: TGTGCCAGCGGGTTAGACAGGGGTCGAACTGAGCAGTTCTTC; CDR3aa: CASGLDRGRTEQFF
abundance: -; j_gene: TRBJ2-7; d_gene: -; v_gene: TRBV10-3; CDR3nt: TGTGCCATCAGTGGGGCTGACGGACCCCGAGGCGAGCAGTACTTC; CDR3aa: CAISGADGPRGEQYF
abundance: -; j_gene: TRBJ2-2; d_gene: -; v_gene: TRBV6-6; CDR3nt: TGTGCCAGCAACTACTTAGAGACCGGGGAGCTGTTTTTT; CDR3aa: CASNYLETGELFF
abundance: few; j_gene: TRBJ1-2; d_gene: -; v_gene: TRBV7-9; CDR3nt: TGTGCCAGCAGCTTAGCTGAGGGTGTCTATGGCTACACCTTC; CDR3aa: CASSLAEGVYGYTF
abundance: many; j_gene: TRBJ2-3; d_gene: TRBD2; v_gene: TRBV6-2/TRBV6-3; CDR3nt: TGTGCCAGCAGCACCGTAGCGGGGGGCGGCACAGATACGCAGTATTTT; CDR3aa: CASSTVAGGGTDTQYF
abundance: -; j_gene: TRBJ2-1; d_gene: TRBD2; v_gene: TRBV4-3; CDR3nt: TGCGCCAGCAGCCATCAACTAGCGGACAATGAGCAGTTCTTC; CDR3aa: CASSHQLADNEQFF
abundance: -; j_gene: TRBJ1-6; d_gene: -; v_gene: TRBV19; CDR3nt: TGTGCCAGTGCGGTCGGAATGAATTCACCCCTCCACTTT; CDR3aa: CASAVGMNSPLHF
abundance: few; j_gene: TRBJ2-1; d_gene: -; v_gene: TRBV4-1; CDR3nt: TGCGCCAGCAGCCCTAGGACAGCTAGCTCCTACAATGAGCAGTTCTTC; CDR3aa: CASSPRTASSYNEQFF
abundance: -; j_gene: TRBJ2-7; d_gene: -; v_gene: TRBV30; CDR3nt: TGTGCCTGCAAGACGGACGGCTATTGGGAGCAGTACTTC; CDR3aa: CACKTDGYWEQYF
abundance: many; j_gene: TRBJ2-5; d_gene: TRBD2; v_gene: TRBV7-2; CDR3nt: TGTGCCAGCAGCTTATCGTCTAGCGGGGGCCCGTACCAAGAGACCCAGTACTTC; CDR3aa: CASSLSSSGGPYQETQYF
abundance: few; j_gene: TRBJ1-2; d_gene: TRBD1; v_gene: TRBV7-9; CDR3nt: TGTGCCAGCAGCCAGGGACAGGGGTCGTCCTATGGCTACACCTTC; CDR3aa: CASSQGQGSSYGYTF
abundance: -; j_gene: TRBJ2-3; d_gene: -; v_gene: TRBV10-2; CDR3nt: TGCGCCAGCAGTGATCAGGCACAAGATACGCAGTATTTT; CDR3aa: CASSDQAQDTQYF
abundance: few; j_gene: TRBJ2-4; d_gene: -; v_gene: TRBV6-1; CDR3nt: TGTGCCAGCTCGGACAGTAAAAACATTCAGTACTTC; CDR3aa: CASSDSKNIQYF
abundance: -; j_gene: TRBJ2-3; d_gene: -; v_gene: TRBV7-2; CDR3nt: TGTGCCAGCAGCTTAAGTCAGGCTGCCGATACGCAGTATTTT; CDR3aa: CASSLSQAADTQYF
abundance: -; j_gene: TRBJ1-2; d_gene: -; v_gene: TRBV7-2; CDR3nt: TGTGCCAGCAGCAACAGGGCTTATGGCTACACCTTC; CDR3aa: CASSNRAYGYTF
abundance: -; j_gene: TRBJ1-4; d_gene: -; v_gene: TRBV25-1; CDR3nt: TGTGCCAGCGGGGCAGGGGAAAAACTGTTTTTT; CDR3aa: CASGAGEKLFF
abundance: few; j_gene: TRBJ2-3; d_gene: -; v_gene: TRBV7-3; CDR3nt: TGTGCCAGCAGCCCCGGTGCCGCCACAGATACGCAGTATTTT; CDR3aa: CASSPGAATDTQYF
abundance: -; j_gene: TRBJ2-5; d_gene: -; v_gene: TRBV7-8; CDR3nt: TGTGCCAGCAGCTTAGTTTGGGTGGGGGGCCGCGAGACCCAGTACTTC; CDR3aa: CASSLVWVGGRETQYF
abundance: -; j_gene: TRBJ1-2; d_gene: TRBD1; v_gene: TRBV4-1; CDR3nt: TGCGCCAGCAGCCGTGGACAGGGGGTAAACTATGGCTACACCTTC; CDR3aa: CASSRGQGVNYGYTF
abundance: few; j_gene: TRBJ2-1; d_gene: -; v_gene: TRBV18; CDR3nt: TGTGCCAGCTCACCGGATATTGTCGGGCAGTTCTTC; CDR3aa: CASSPDIVGQFF
abundance: -; j_gene: TRBJ2-7; d_gene: TRBD1; v_gene: TRBV19; CDR3nt: TGTGCCAGTACCCCCGGGCGAAGGGGGCAATCCTACGAGCAGTACTTC; CDR3aa: CASTPGRRGQSYEQYF
abundance: -; j_gene: TRBJ2-7; d_gene: -; v_gene: TRBV6-2/TRBV6-3; CDR3nt: TGTGCCAGCAGTCGGACAATCCCCTACGAGCAGTACTTC; CDR3aa: CASSRTIPYEQYF
abundance: few; j_gene: TRBJ2-2; d_gene: TRBD2; v_gene: TRBV4-2; CDR3nt: TGTGCCAGCAGCCAACGAAGCGGGGGGGTTACCGGGGAGCTGTTTTTT; CDR3aa: CASSQRSGGVTGELFF
abundance: few; j_gene: TRBJ1-1; d_gene: -; v_gene: TRBV6-6; CDR3nt: TGTGCCAGCACTGCATTGGGGGGCTGGACTGAAGCTTTCTTT; CDR3aa: CASTALGGWTEAFF
abundance: many; j_gene: TRBJ2-2; d_gene: -; v_gene: TRBV20-1; CDR3nt: TGCAGTGCCCCCGTCGCAGGGGGGGGCCTGTATAACACCGGGGAGCTGTTTTTT; CDR3aa: CSAPVAGGGLYNTGELFF
abundance: few; j_gene: TRBJ2-3; d_gene: -; v_gene: TRBV5-4; CDR3nt: TGTGCCAGCAGCTTGCCTCTCGGGCCAAGCACAGATACGCAGTATTTT; CDR3aa: CASSLPLGPSTDTQYF
abundance: few; j_gene: TRBJ2-7; d_gene: -; v_gene: TRBV7-9; CDR3nt: TGTGCCAGCACTCCGACGGACTACGAGCAGTACTTC; CDR3aa: CASTPTDYEQYF
abundance: -; j_gene: TRBJ2-4; d_gene: -; v_gene: TRBV4-3; CDR3nt: TGCGCCAGCAGCCAAGAATCCGAGAGGGCCAAAAACATTCAGTACTTC; CDR3aa: CASSQESERAKNIQYF
abundance: -; j_gene: TRBJ1-4; d_gene: -; v_gene: TRBV6-5; CDR3nt: TGTGCCAGCAGTTACTCTGCCGAGACGGGAAATGAAAAACTGTTTTTT; CDR3aa: CASSYSAETGNEKLFF
abundance: -; j_gene: TRBJ1-5; d_gene: TRBD1; v_gene: TRBV27; CDR3nt: TGTGCCAGCAGGGGTACAGGGGAGCAGCCCCAGCATTTT; CDR3aa: CASRGTGEQPQHF
abundance: -; j_gene: TRBJ2-7; d_gene: -; v_gene: TRBV29-1; CDR3nt: TGCAGCGTTGAAGATAGGACATACGAGCAGTACTTC; CDR3aa: CSVEDRTYEQYF
abundance: -; j_gene: TRBJ2-1; d_gene: TRBD2; v_gene: TRBV7-2; CDR3nt: TGTGCCAGCAGCACAGCGGGACTCCCCCCTTGGCATGAGCAGTTCTTC; CDR3aa: CASSTAGLPPWHEQFF
abundance: -; j_gene: TRBJ2-3; d_gene: TRBD1; v_gene: TRBV6-4; CDR3nt: TGTGCCAGCAGTATCGGACAGGGAGCCAAAGATACGCAGTATTTT; CDR3aa: CASSIGQGAKDTQYF
abundance: many; j_gene: TRBJ1-1; d_gene: -; v_gene: TRBV5-6; CDR3nt: TGTGCCAGCAGCCTATGGAGCGGATTTAACACTGAAGCTTTCTTT; CDR3aa: CASSLWSGFNTEAFF
abundance: -; j_gene: TRBJ1-6; d_gene: -; v_gene: TRBV7-2; CDR3nt: TGTGCCAGCAGCTTATTGGGTTGGGGCTCCTATAATTCACCCCTCCACTTT; CDR3aa: CASSLLGWGSYNSPLHF
abundance: -; j_gene: TRBJ2-2; d_gene: -; v_gene: TRBV28; CDR3nt: TGTGCCAGCAGCCCTCCCAGGGGTTCGACCGGGGAGCTGTTTTTT; CDR3aa: CASSPPRGSTGELFF
abundance: few; j_gene: TRBJ1-2; d_gene: -; v_gene: TRBV6-2/TRBV6-3; CDR3nt: TGTGCCAGCAGTTACGGGGACCGAGGAGCGGGGACCTTC; CDR3aa: CASSYGDRGAGTF
abundance: few; j_gene: TRBJ1-2; d_gene: -; v_gene: TRBV7-2; CDR3nt: TGTGCCAGCAGCTCCCGCTCTACGGTGAACTATGGCTACACCTTC; CDR3aa: CASSSRSTVNYGYTF
abundance: few; j_gene: TRBJ2-5; d_gene: -; v_gene: TRBV7-3; CDR3nt: TGTGCCAGCAGCCCCCTGGGTGGAGGAGGAGGAGAGACCCAGTACTTC; CDR3aa: CASSPLGGGGGETQYF
abundance: many; j_gene: TRBJ1-5; d_gene: -; v_gene: TRBV7-8; CDR3nt: TGTGCCAGCAGCGCCCAAGGGCGAGGGGGTAGCAATCAGCCCCAGCATTTT; CDR3aa: CASSAQGRGGSNQPQHF
abundance: few; j_gene: TRBJ2-1; d_gene: -; v_gene: TRBV7-3; CDR3nt: TGTGCCAGCAGCCGACAGGTTAGGGATGAGCAGTTCTTC; CDR3aa: CASSRQVRDEQFF